This T cell receptor beta chain derives from a study of blood T cell repertoires in COVID-19. Study in general: The origin of the acute and convalescent COVID-19 samples was the United States, Italy and Spain.

Original analysis: Amplification from reference gene primers served as the basis for estimated nucleated cell counts. The repertoire was sequenced with immunoSEQ multiplex PCR; TCRdb's copy has only in-frame clones and lacks some. That table supplies the V and J calls and clone size; D and trimming were determined from the DNA. The sample has approximately 56,000 clones, 84% seen once. V lost 4 bases and J 4 bases, leaving 14 bases between the germline ends. CDR3 length: 14 amino acids. Per germline, CDR1 SGHDT and CDR2 YYEEEE. The sequenced sample consisted of peripheral blood. This chain joins TRBV5-6 and TRBJ1-1, with D tentatively TRBD1 (6 bases). The receptor's source is a woman older than 75 with acute or convalescent COVID-19. The CDR3 DNA reads TGTGCCAGCAGCGGACCCCAGGGGACCACTGAAGCTTTCTTT. Translating it yields CASSGPQGTTEAFF.